This T cell receptor (beta chain) was identified in a study of blood T cells in healthy people across ages. General study findings and limits: Long-lived and aged donors differed, with more naive CD4+ cells and higher diversity in the long-lived.

For the second PCR, which ran for roughly 6 to 11 cycles, a sample-barcoded 5' primer and a J-beta primer mix were used. Through a template-switch adaptor with 12 random nucleotides, each cDNA molecule received a tag. CDR3-containing paired-end reads numbered at least 2.5 million in each sample. TCRdb re-derived calls from the 5' RACE reads in MiXCR, one entry per CDR3 protein. Here the sample spans about 800,000 distinct CDR3 sequences, roughly 25% being singletons. This clonotype was seen a handful of times. What it recognizes is unknown. These data are also associated with another study on T cells of mothers and their children. This second report adds: Related mother-child pairs showed slightly higher but non-significant overlap than unrelated pairs.

Input material: blood. The TCR comes from a boy under 18 in good health.

Here the CDR3 reads CASTGTSVAQYF. DNA for the CDR3: TGTGCCAGCACCGGGACTTCGGTGGCCCAGTACTTC. The rearrangement uses TRBV12-3 or TRBV12-4 and TRBJ2-1; the D gene is possibly TRBD2 (6 bases). The assigned J gene may be wrong: the sequence end matches TRBJ2-5 better. There are 12 residues in the CDR3.